These T cell receptor beta chains were read from a single sample in a study of OX40 agonist ivuxolimab in advanced cancers. Only in-frame clones appear in the TCRdb table, and some are missing; sequencing was by immunoSEQ multiplex PCR. The sample holds approximately 48,000 clones, about 86% seen once. The specimen comprised CD4+ or CD8+ T cells sorted from blood, sampled in a trial of the OX40 agonist ivuxolimab. These receptor sequences come from an adult with an advanced solid tumor such as melanoma, head and neck, liver or kidney cancer. Each CDR3 is given with its conserved first and last residue. Each record gives: V gene, J gene, clone size, D gene, CDR3 DNA, CDR3 protein. The D gene is left open where the match is weak. A clone size is listed for some rows: how often the clone was seen (once, few, many), or a class if it is expanded.

TRBV10-1	TRBJ2-3	-	TRBD2	TGCGCCAGCAGCGGGACTAGCGGGAGGGACATAGATACGCAGTATTTT	CASSGTSGRDIDTQYF
TRBV7-6	TRBJ1-2	-	-	TGTGCCAGCAGCCCAGACCCACCCGGTTCTTCGACTAACTATGGCTACACCTTC	CASSPDPPGSSTNYGYTF
TRBV9	TRBJ2-7	-	-	TGTGCCAGCAGCGTATATTCAGGGGCCTACGAGCAGTACTTC	CASSVYSGAYEQYF
TRBV4-3	TRBJ1-1	-	TRBD1	TGCGCCAGCAGCCAAGGACAGGGGATGAACACTGAAGCTTTCTTT	CASSQGQGMNTEAFF
TRBV4-1	TRBJ2-5	-	TRBD2	TGCGCCAGCAGCCAGGTCCTTCGGCGGGGGAAAGAGACCCAGTACTTC	CASSQVLRRGKETQYF
TRBV18	TRBJ2-2	-	TRBD1	TGTGCCAGCTCACCCAAGGACAGGGTGCACACCGGGGAGCTGTTTTTT	CASSPKDRVHTGELFF
TRBV30	TRBJ2-1	-	TRBD2	TGTGCCTGGTTAGCGGGAGATAGTGATGAGCAGTTCTTC	CAWLAGDSDEQFF
TRBV28	TRBJ2-7	-	-	TGTGCCAGCAGTTTAGGGGCTACCGAGCAGTACTTC	CASSLGATEQYF
TRBV4-1	TRBJ1-2	-	-	TGCGCCAGCAGCCAGCGAGACAGGAAATCTAACTATGGCTACACCTTC	CASSQRDRKSNYGYTF
TRBV5-1	TRBJ2-1	-	TRBD2	TGCGCCAGCAGCTTGGTGACTAGCGGCGACAATGAGCAGTTCTTC	CASSLVTSGDNEQFF
TRBV12-5	TRBJ1-6	-	TRBD1	TGTGCTAGTGGTTGGGGACAGGGGCATAATTCACCCCTCCACTTT	CASGWGQGHNSPLHF
TRBV6-1	TRBJ2-3	-	-	TGTGCCAGCGCTCGCGGCCCTAGCACAGATACGCAGTATTTT	CASARGPSTDTQYF
TRBV12-5	TRBJ2-7	-	-	TGTGCTAGTGGCGGACTTCGCGTCTACGAGCAGTACTTC	CASGGLRVYEQYF
TRBV15	TRBJ2-2	medium-sized	-	TGTGCCACCAGCCTCAGGGCCGAAACCGGGGAGCTGTTTTTT	CATSLRAETGELFF
TRBV5-5	TRBJ2-7	-	-	TGTGCCAGCAGCTTGGAACGGGGAACCTACGAGCAGTACTTC	CASSLERGTYEQYF
TRBV27	TRBJ1-1	-	-	TGTGCCAGCAGTTCAGGGTGGGGCACTGAAGCTTTCTTT	CASSSGWGTEAFF
TRBV27	TRBJ2-3	-	-	TGTGCCAGCAGTTTATTGCGGGGTTCTGGCACAGATACGCAGTATTTT	CASSLLRGSGTDTQYF
TRBV5-5	TRBJ2-7	once	TRBD1	TGTGCCAGCAGCTCGTTCGCCGGGACAGGGGTCTACGAGCAGTACTTC	CASSSFAGTGVYEQYF
TRBV6-5	TRBJ2-1	-	TRBD1	TGTGCCAGCAGTTACTTTCCGACAGGGCCGTACAATGAGCAGTTCTTC	CASSYFPTGPYNEQFF
TRBV5-6	TRBJ2-3	once	-	TGTGCCAGCAGCTTAACAGATACGCAGTATTTT	CASSLTDTQYF
TRBV13	TRBJ2-1	-	-	TGTGCCAGCAGCTGGAGACCTAGACAGGACCCCTACAATGAGCAGTTCTTC	CASSWRPRQDPYNEQFF
TRBV21-1	TRBJ1-1	-	-	TGTGCCAGCCAGAGGGCTCTTGAAGCTTTCTTT	CASQRALEAFF
TRBV2	TRBJ2-3	-	-	TGTGCCAGCAGTGATAGACAGGGCGGGGCAGATACGCAGTATTTT	CASSDRQGGADTQYF
TRBV6-5	TRBJ1-3	-	TRBD1	TGTGCCAGCAGTTACTCCCCAGGGGGTGGAAACACCATATATTTT	CASSYSPGGGNTIYF
TRBV7-7	TRBJ2-3	-	-	TGTGCCAGCAGCCGCTATTCGGCAGATACGCAGTATTTT	CASSRYSADTQYF